The clone carrying this TCR beta chain was counted many times. The data originate from a study of T-cell memory formation after mild COVID-19. V was clipped by 6 bases and J by 1 base, with 8 bases between them. This CDR3 region has 13 residues. Germline V CDR1 and CDR2: LNHDA, SQIVND (reference sequence). Via MiXCR, TCRdb re-called the 5' RACE reads, giving one row per CDR3 protein. The sample holds 300,000 to 400,000 distinct CDR3 sequences, around 20% seen once. Specimen: PBMCs or a T cell subset sorted from them (not recorded which). The chain couples TRBV19 to TRBJ2-3; no reliable D call. This sequence originates from an adult woman who had mild COVID-19 (a few samples of this study predate the infection). Cell type and time point are not known. The CDR3 loop reads CASSGFRTDTQYF. In DNA form, the CDR3 reads TGTGCCAGTAGCGGTTTTCGCACAGATACGCAGTATTTT. Filled out from reference TRBV19 and TRBJ2-3, the complete variable domain reads DGGITQSPKYLFRKEGQNVTLSCEQNLNHDAMYWYRQDPGQGLRLIYYSQIVNDFQKGDIAEGYSVSREKKESFPLTVTSAQKNPTAFYLCASSGFRTDTQYFGPGTRLTVL.